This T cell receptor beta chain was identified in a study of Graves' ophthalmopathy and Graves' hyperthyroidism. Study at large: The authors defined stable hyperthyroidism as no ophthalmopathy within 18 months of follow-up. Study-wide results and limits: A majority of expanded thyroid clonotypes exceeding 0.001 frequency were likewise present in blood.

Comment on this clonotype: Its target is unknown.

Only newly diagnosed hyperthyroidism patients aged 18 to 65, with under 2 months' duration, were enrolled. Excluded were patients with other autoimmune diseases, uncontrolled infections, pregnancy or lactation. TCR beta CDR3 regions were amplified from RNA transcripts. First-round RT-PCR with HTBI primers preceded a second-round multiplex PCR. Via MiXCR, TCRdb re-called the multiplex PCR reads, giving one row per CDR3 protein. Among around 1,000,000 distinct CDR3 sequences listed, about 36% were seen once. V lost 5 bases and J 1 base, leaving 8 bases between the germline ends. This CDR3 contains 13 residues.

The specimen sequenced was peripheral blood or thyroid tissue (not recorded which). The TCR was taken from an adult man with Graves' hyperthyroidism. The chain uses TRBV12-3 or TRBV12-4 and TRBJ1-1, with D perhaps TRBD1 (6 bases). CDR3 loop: CASSGGKNTEAFF. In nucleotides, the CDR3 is TGTGCCAGCAGTGGGGGCAAGAACACTGAAGCTTTCTTT.